This passage covers 9 T cell receptor beta chains from one sample sequenced in a study of T cell responses to AZD1222 COVID-19 vaccine. Repertoires were generated with immunoSEQ multiplex PCR, while TCRdb's copy carries only in-frame clones and drops some. Of some 69,000 clones detected, 65% to 90% appear once; the ten largest clones hold around 19%. The sequenced sample was peripheral blood, obtained on day 0 of AZD1222 vaccination. The receptor source for this set is an adult in good health.

V is TRBV27 and J is TRBJ2-3; 11 positions agree with TRBD2. The CDR3 covers 17 residues. Germline lookup yields CDR1 MNHEY and CDR2 SMNVEV (reference sequence). Germline trimming cut 3 bases from V and 1 base from J; bases unmatched to any gene: 6. The CDR3 here is CASSFRPGLAGTDTQYF. CDR3 DNA sequence: TGTGCCAGCAGTTTCAGACCGGGACTAGCGGGCACAGATACGCAGTATTTT.

The chain employs TRBV6-5 and TRBJ1-4; weak D call: TRBD1 (6 bases). This CDR3 is 14 amino acids long. V lost 2 bases and J 8 bases, leaving 12 bases between the germline ends. CDR1 and CDR2 from the germline V gene are MNHEY and SVGAGI. CDR3 nucleotides: TGTGCCAGCAGTTACGGGGGCAGAGGGGAAAAACTGTTTTTT. This sequence encodes CASSYGGRGEKLFF.

The rearrangement links TRBV25-1 to TRBJ1-1, with D unclear. CDR1 MGHDK and CDR2 SYGVNS come from the germline V gene. Trimming removed 2 bases at V and 1 base at J, with 5 bases between. There are 13 residues in the CDR3. Here the CDR3 DNA reads TGTGCCAGCAGTGAACTAAGGAACACTGAAGCTTTCTTT. Its translation is CASSELRNTEAFF.

The rearrangement links TRBV6-5 to TRBJ1-2; D may be TRBD1 (5 bases). This CDR3 region has 14 residues. V was pared by 6 bases and J by 0 bases, with 11 bases between. The germline gives CDR1 MNHEY, CDR2 SVGAGI. The CDR3 DNA sequence: TGTGCCAGCAGCCCCGGGACTCCTAACTATGGCTACACCTTC. Translated, it gives CASSPGTPNYGYTF.

This CDR3 is CASSQGVEEKLFF. As DNA, the CDR3 is TGTGCCAGCAGCCAGGGGGTAGAGGAAAAACTGTTTTTT. The chain links TRBV3-1 (or the pseudogene TRBV3-2) to TRBJ1-4; perhaps TRBD1 as D (5 bases). The V end was cut by 3 bases, the J end by 8 bases, with 10 bases between. This CDR3 has 13 residues. Per germline, CDR1 LGHDT and CDR2 YNNKEL (reference sequence).

The gene calls are TRBV6-6 and TRBJ1-1; weak D call: TRBD1 (6 bases). The CDR3 has 14 amino acids. The V end lost 0 bases, the J end lost 8 bases, and 13 bases lay between the germline ends. Germline V lookup: CDR1 MNHNY, CDR2 SVGAGI (reference sequence). CDR3 bases: TGTGCCAGCAGTTACTCGATGCAGGGGAACGAAGCTTTCTTT. Translated: CASSYSMQGNEAFF.

The chain couples TRBV3-1 (or the pseudogene TRBV3-2) to TRBJ1-6; D may be TRBD1 (5 bases). The V gene's germline CDR1 is LGHDT and CDR2 YNNKEL (reference sequence). V was cut by 0 bases and J by 9 bases, with 18 bases left in between. The CDR3 sequence is 17 residues long. This chain's CDR3 is CASSQDQIGGSSSPLHF. The CDR3 region has the DNA TGTGCCAGCAGCCAAGATCAGATCGGGGGGTCAAGTTCACCCCTCCACTTT.

This clone was counted once. The gene calls are TRBV4-2 and TRBJ1-1; D possibly corresponds to TRBD1 (5 bases). With 1 base removed from V and 11 bases from J, the gap between germline ends came to 20 bases. The CDR3 runs 15 residues. CDR1 LGHNA and CDR2 YNFKEQ come from the germline V gene. The CDR3 coding sequence is TGTGCCAGCAGCCAAGTTGGTGGGGACGGCCACGGGGCTTTCTTT. Its protein product is CASSQVGGDGHGAFF.

The J gene is TRBJ1-5, the V gene TRBV7-6, with D possibly being TRBD1 (6 bases). The V and J ends lost 5 bases and 4 bases respectively, with 15 bases between them. Germline assignment: CDR1 SGHVS and CDR2 FNYEAQ. This CDR3 region has 15 residues. The CDR3 nucleotides are TGTGCCAGCAGCCCCACAGGGAGCCAGAATCAGCCCCAGCATTTT. Protein: CASSPTGSQNQPQHF.